These 5 T cell receptor beta chains share one sample of origin, sequenced in a study of shared clonotypes between healthy human individuals. This table comes from immunoSEQ multiplex PCR, and its TCRdb copy is limited to in-frame clones, with some not included. In the table there are under 850,000 clones, 92% of which are singletons. Cells designated naive CD8 were CD45RO-negative and were positively selected for CCR7, with terminally differentiated effector memory CD45RA+ cells excluded. Sequencing was performed on naive CD8+ T cells sorted from blood. These receptors originate from a man aged 25-45 years in good health.

This rearrangement joins TRBV9 to TRBJ1-2; D remains ambiguous. CDR1 and CDR2 (germline): SGDLS, YYNGEE. The V gene lost 4 bases and the J gene lost 2 bases, with 6 bases spanning the gap. The CDR3 length is 12 residues. In nucleotides, the CDR3 is TGTGCCAGCAGCATACGAAACTATGGCTACACCTTC. Translating gives CASSIRNYGYTF.

This chain joins TRBV6-5 and TRBJ2-3; TRBD1 might be the D (5 bases). CDR1 is MNHEY and CDR2 is SVGAGI in the germline V gene. Trimming cost V 2 bases and J 4 bases, with 10 bases left between them. The CDR3 is made up of 14 amino acids. DNA of the CDR3: TGTGCCAGCAGTTACCAACAGGATGCAGATACGCAGTATTTT. It translates to CASSYQQDADTQYF.

The sample holds one count of this clone. The chain joins TRBV28 to TRBJ2-7, with D tentatively TRBD1 (5 bases). The CDR3 is made up of 15 amino acids. The V gene's germline CDR1 is MDHEN and CDR2 SYDVKM. With 10 bases removed from V and 5 bases from J, the gap between germline ends came to 24 bases. This CDR3 reads CATVPGLERADEQYF. The CDR3 nucleotides read TGTGCCACCGTTCCAGGGTTAGAACGGGCTGACGAGCAGTACTTC.

The chain recombines TRBV7-2 with TRBJ1-2; 7 nucleotides match TRBD1. The germline CDR1 and CDR2 sequences are SGHTA and FQGNSA. CDR3 size: 14 residues. The V segment lost 5 bases and the J segment 4 bases; nucleotides outside the gene matches: 7. The CDR3 region is CASSTRQGSYGYTF. CDR3 coding DNA: TGTGCCAGCAGCACACGACAGGGTAGCTATGGCTACACCTTC.

V is TRBV7-6 and J is TRBJ1-1; a possible D gene is TRBD1 (5 bases). Germline V CDR1 and CDR2: SGHVS, FNYEAQ. There are 17 residues in the CDR3. Trimming removed 5 bases at V and 0 bases at J, with 19 bases between. The CDR3 nucleotides are TGTGCCAGCAGCAACCCCCGGGGCAGTTCTATGAACACTGAAGCTTTCTTT. Residues: CASSNPRGSSMNTEAFF.